The clone carrying this T cell receptor beta chain was counted ten times or more. Antigen unknown. This entry is derived from a study of sequential checkpoint blockade in melanoma. On the study more broadly: Matched biopsies came pretreatment and at week 13 for approximately 21 patients.

Trimming took 6 bases from V and 8 from J; bases not matched to a gene: 10. The CDR3 consists of 15 residues. CDR1 MNHGY and CDR2 SAAAGT come from the germline V gene. The table came from immunoSEQ multiplex PCR; TCRdb's copy has only in-frame clones and leaves some out. The data show roughly 4,500 clones, around 22% seen once. Treatment here: randomized to nivolumab then ipilimumab (arm A) or the reverse (arm B). General study results and limits: Mutational load did not correlate with tumor T-cell fraction or clonality.

This chain links TRBV6-8 with TRBJ1-2; 12 bases map to TRBD1. Specimen: tumor tissue (inferred from file names), collected from a patient given nivolumab and ipilimumab in sequence. This sequence originates from a human donor with melanoma. As DNA, the CDR3 is TGTGCCAGCAGGCTGGGACAGGGGGCTTCTTACGGCTACACCTTC. Protein: CASRLGQGASYGYTF.